One and the same sample provided the 15 T cell receptor beta chains below, sequenced in a study of T cells in Graves' hyperthyroidism and ophthalmopathy (dated by TCRdb to about 2019). Libraries were made using multiplex PCR. Sequencing used an Illumina HiSeq 2000. The TCR beta CDR3 regions were amplified from RNA transcripts. For the first round of RT-PCR on the TCR CDR3, the HTBI primer set was used together with the Qiagen OneStep RT-PCR kit. TCRdb reran the public reads through fastp at Q25 and MiXCR, keeping productive beta chains. Records with the same CDR3 protein are collapsed into one entry carrying the most frequent genes and DNA. Present in this sample are roughly 170,000 distinct CDR3 sequences, roughly 10% of which were seen just once. Clones ranked in the top ten supply approximately 20% of the sample. Sequencing input: blood. Source of these receptors: a woman between 18 and 30 years old with Graves' hyperthyroidism that later progressed to Graves' ophthalmopathy.

There are many counts of this clonotype. The chain combines TRBV12-3 or TRBV12-4 with TRBJ2-6; TRBD1 aligns across 7 bases. Trimming at V came to 6 bases and at J to 4 bases, leaving 6 bases not matched to a gene. There are 15 residues in the CDR3. The CDR3 reads CASSSTGFGANVLTF. In DNA form, the CDR3 reads TGTGCCAGCAGCTCGACAGGGTTCGGGGCCAACGTCCTGACTTTC.

In this sample, this clonotype turned up many times. The gene calls are TRBV7-9 and TRBJ2-7, with a tentative D call TRBD1 (5 bases). Germline V gives CDR1 SEHNR, CDR2 FQNEAQ (reference sequence). V was trimmed by 0 bases and J by 5 bases, leaving 8 bases between them. The CDR3 has 13 amino acids. The CDR3 DNA reads TGTGCCAGCAGCTTAGCAGGGGCCGACGAGCAGTACTTC. Translating it yields CASSLAGADEQYF.

This clonotype has at least ten counts. The chain links TRBV11-3 to TRBJ2-2; possibly TRBD2 for D (6 bases). Between the trimmed V and J ends, which lost 4 bases and 6 bases, there was a span of 15 bases. Germline V CDR1 and CDR2: SGHNT, YENEEA. The CDR3 extends over 15 amino acids. The CDR3 region has the DNA TGTGCCAGCAGCTCGGGCCCGGGGACTTCCGGGGAGCTGTTTTTT. Translation: CASSSGPGTSGELFF.

This clonotype was seen repeatedly, ten times or more. The CDR3 protein is CASSVVPQGVGTEAFF. CDR3 nucleotide sequence: TGTGCCAGCAGCGTAGTTCCACAGGGAGTAGGTACTGAAGCTTTCTTT. The chain combines TRBV9 with TRBJ1-1, with a weak D call TRBD1 (6 bases). The V end lost 0 bases, the J end lost 5 bases, and 17 bases lay between the germline ends. The CDR3 runs to 16 residues. CDR1 is SGDLS, CDR2 YYNGEE, per germline.

The sample holds many counts of this clonotype. This rearrangement joins TRBV6-1 to TRBJ1-5, with 9 bases lining up with TRBD1. This CDR3 spans 15 amino acids. Looked up from germline, CDR1 is MNHNS and CDR2 is SASEGT. The junction had 10 bases not matched to a gene; V was cut back by 7 bases and J by 6 bases. Written as DNA, the CDR3 is TGTGCCAGCAATCAAGCGGGACAGGGCGGTCAGCCCCAGCATTTT. This sequence encodes CASNQAGQGGQPQHF.

V and J are TRBV5-8 and TRBJ2-4; 8 nucleotides line up with TRBD2. The CDR3 runs 14 residues. The germline gives CDR1 SGHTS, CDR2 YDEGEE. With V trimmed by 0 bases and J by 6 bases, 2 bases remained unmatched. CDR3 loop: CASSLASGRNIQYF. Written as DNA, the CDR3 is TGTGCCAGCAGCTTGGCAAGCGGGAGAAACATTCAGTACTTC.

CDR3 amino acids: CAWRGLDSNQPQHF. CDR3 nucleotide sequence: TGTGCCTGGAGGGGCCTGGACAGCAATCAGCCCCAGCATTTT. The chain employs TRBV30 and TRBJ1-5; no clear D gene. From germline, CDR1 is GTSNPN and CDR2 SVGIG (reference sequence). CDR3 size: 14 residues. V lost 3 bases and J lost 1, with 10 bases in between.

This clonotype was seen more than once but under ten times. The chain employs TRBV10-2 and TRBJ2-7; D might be TRBD1 (6 bases). The V gene's germline CDR1 is WSHSY and CDR2 SAAADI. V was pared by 3 bases and J by 5 bases, with 14 bases between. The length of the CDR3 is 14 residues. The CDR3, as DNA: TGCGCCAGCAGTGAAAGGGGGAGCGCAGACGAGCAGTACTTC. Amino acid sequence: CASSERGSADEQYF.

At least ten counts were recorded for this clonotype. The chain links TRBV7-9 to TRBJ1-2; tentatively, D is TRBD1 (5 bases). This CDR3 contains 16 residues. V was clipped by 2 bases and J by 8 bases, with 21 bases between them. Germline V gene data show CDR1 as SEHNR and CDR2 as FQNEAQ (reference sequence). The CDR3 region has the DNA TGTGCCAGCAGCTTAATCGGGCGGGGCCCGGGCGGAGGCTACACCTTC. Protein product: CASSLIGRGPGGGYTF.

The chain recombines TRBV6-1 with TRBJ1-5, with D tentatively TRBD1 (5 bases). This CDR3 region has 14 residues. Between the trimmed V and J ends, which lost 6 bases and 4 bases, there was a span of 13 bases. CDR1 is MNHNS and CDR2 is SASEGT in the germline V gene. The DNA for the CDR3 is TGTGCCAGCAGCCTAAGGGGAGAGAATCAGCCCCAGCATTTT. Its translation is CASSLRGENQPQHF.

Turning to this clonotype: A much more abundant neighbour one base away suggests this may be a read error. The chain has TRBV18 and TRBJ2-5; D unclear. This CDR3 is built from 13 residues. With 2 bases removed from V and 2 bases from J, the gap between germline ends came to 6 bases. CDR1 is KGHSH and CDR2 is LQKENI in the germline V gene. The CDR3 DNA is TGTGCCAGCTCACCATCCCAGCAAGAGACCCAGTACTTC. Encoded protein: CASSPSQQETQYF.

This clonotype was counted a few times. The gene calls are TRBV5-1 and TRBJ2-2; TRBD2 is a possible D gene (7 bases). The CDR3 length is 17 residues. CDR1 is SGHRS, CDR2 YFSETQ, per germline. Between the trimmed V and J ends, which lost 1 base and 4 bases, there was a span of 17 bases. DNA of the CDR3: TGCGCCAGCAGCTTGCTGGGCAGGGGCGGGGGCACCGGGGAGCTGTTTTTT. Translated: CASSLLGRGGGTGELFF.

This clonotype was recorded at least ten times. The rearrangement uses TRBV9 and TRBJ2-1, with D possibly being TRBD2 (5 bases). CDR1 and CDR2 (germline): SGDLS, YYNGEE. The V end lost 2 bases, the J end lost 10 bases, and 16 bases lay between the germline ends. The CDR3 extends over 14 amino acids. The chain's CDR3 is CASSVLSDGLEQFF. DNA of the CDR3: TGTGCCAGCAGCGTGCTCAGTGATGGACTCGAGCAGTTCTTC.

The table lists this clonotype with many counts. The V call is TRBV6-2 or TRBV6-3, the J call TRBJ2-5, with 7 bases matching TRBD1. The germline CDR1 and CDR2 sequences are MNHEY and SVGEGT. V lost 6 bases to trimming and J lost 5 bases; unmatched junction nucleotides: 12. CDR3 size: 15 residues. The CDR3 DNA reads TGTGCCAGCAGCAGGGGGTCCGGATCCGTGGAGACCCAGTACTTC. Its protein is CASSRGSGSVETQYF.

This clonotype was seen ten or more times. V usage is TRBV28 and J usage is TRBJ2-5, with a tentative D call TRBD2 (6 bases). Germline V gene data show CDR1 as MDHEN and CDR2 as SYDVKM. V lost 8 bases and J 3 bases, leaving 13 bases between the germline ends. This CDR3 is built from 13 residues. DNA of the CDR3: TGTGCCAGCCGCCGACCGGGAGAAGAGACCCAGTACTTC. It specifies CASRRPGEETQYF.